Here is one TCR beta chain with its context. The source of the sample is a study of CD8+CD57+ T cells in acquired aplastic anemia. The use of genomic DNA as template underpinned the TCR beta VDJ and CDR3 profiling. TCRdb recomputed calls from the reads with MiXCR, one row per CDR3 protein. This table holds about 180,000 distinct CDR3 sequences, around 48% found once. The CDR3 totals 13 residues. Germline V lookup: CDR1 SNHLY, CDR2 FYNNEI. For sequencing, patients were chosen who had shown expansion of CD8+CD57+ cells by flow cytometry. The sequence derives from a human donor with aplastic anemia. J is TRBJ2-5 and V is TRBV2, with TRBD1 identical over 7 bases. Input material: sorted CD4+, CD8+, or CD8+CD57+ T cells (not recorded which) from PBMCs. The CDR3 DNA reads TGTGCTAGCCTGGGACAGCCGGGGGAGACCCAGTACTTC. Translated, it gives CASLGQPGETQYF.